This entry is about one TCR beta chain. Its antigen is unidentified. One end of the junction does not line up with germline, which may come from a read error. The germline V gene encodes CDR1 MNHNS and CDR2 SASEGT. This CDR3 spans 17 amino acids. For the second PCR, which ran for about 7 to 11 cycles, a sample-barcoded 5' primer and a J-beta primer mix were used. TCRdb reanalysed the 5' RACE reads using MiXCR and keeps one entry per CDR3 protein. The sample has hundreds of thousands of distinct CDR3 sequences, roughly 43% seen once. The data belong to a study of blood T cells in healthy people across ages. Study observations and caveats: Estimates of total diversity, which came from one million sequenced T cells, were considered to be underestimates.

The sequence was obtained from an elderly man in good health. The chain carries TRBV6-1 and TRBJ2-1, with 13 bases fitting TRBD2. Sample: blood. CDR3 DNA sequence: TGTGCCAGCTCAGGACTAGCGGGAGTCGGCTCCTACAGTGAGCAGTTCTTC. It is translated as CASSGLAGVGSYSEQFF.